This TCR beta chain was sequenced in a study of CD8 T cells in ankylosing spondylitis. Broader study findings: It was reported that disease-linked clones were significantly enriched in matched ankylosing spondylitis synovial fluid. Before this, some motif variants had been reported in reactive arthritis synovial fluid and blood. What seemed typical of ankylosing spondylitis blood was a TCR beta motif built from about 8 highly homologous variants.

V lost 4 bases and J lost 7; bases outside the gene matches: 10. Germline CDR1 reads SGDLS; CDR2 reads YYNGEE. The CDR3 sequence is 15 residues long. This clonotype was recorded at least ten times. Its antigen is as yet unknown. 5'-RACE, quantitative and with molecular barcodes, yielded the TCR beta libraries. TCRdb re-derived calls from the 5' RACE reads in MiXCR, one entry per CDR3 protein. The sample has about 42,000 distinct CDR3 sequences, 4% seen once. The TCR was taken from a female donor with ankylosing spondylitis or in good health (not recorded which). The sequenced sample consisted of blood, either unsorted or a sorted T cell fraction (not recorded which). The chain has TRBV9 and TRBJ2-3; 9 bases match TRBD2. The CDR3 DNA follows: TGTGCCAGCAGCCCGCAGCGGGGGGATTCTAATACGCAGTATTTT. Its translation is CASSPQRGDSNTQYF. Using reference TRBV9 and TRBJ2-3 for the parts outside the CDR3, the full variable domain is DSGVTQTPKHLITATGQRVTLRCSPRSGDLSVYWYQQSLDQGLQFLIQYYNGEERAKGNILERFSAQQFPDLHSELNLSSLELGDSALYFCASSPQRGDSNTQYFGPGTRLTVL.